This entry is about one T cell receptor (beta chain). This clone came up a few times. No antigen is known for it. Qualities for individual bases were not recorded, and no much larger clone is one base off. Whole blood was collected in K2EDTA tubes by collaborating institutions according to the institutions' own protocols. For TCRbeta analysis, collaborators shipped samples as frozen whole blood, isolated PBMCs, or DNA extracted from either of those sample types. The CDR3 numbers 13 residues from cysteine through phenylalanine. Just CDR3 DNA is preserved here, 39 bases in frame from base 1. Taken from the germline V gene (reference sequence), the CDR1 and CDR2 loops are LNHDA and SQIVND. V lost 5 bases and J lost 4 bases; the stretch between them is 11 bases long. The sample originates from a study of blood T cell repertoires in COVID-19 (dated by TCRdb to about 2020). The study in broad terms: Collaborator samples came from the United States, Italy and Spain and covered acute and convalescent phases of COVID-19. Where available, HLA class I and class II types were taken from metadata supplied by the sample provider and were not determined by assay-based typing. The material from the prospective study consisted of cDNA or gDNA derived from T cells, B-cell-depleted T cells, or PBMCs. Subjects who had been exposed to COVID-19, were actively infected with it, or had recovered from it provided the deeply sampled blood TCRbeta repertoires that made up the dataset. Samples came from the ongoing ImmuneRACE study (first 160 participants) plus 1,254 subjects from 6 global collaborators. The repertoires were released in a freely available public database intended as a resource for research on the immune response to SARS-CoV-2. Sample metadata almost always included a de-identified subject ID, COVID-19 status, age in years and sex. The paper's findings and limits, for the study overall: The quantity of clinical and demographic metadata differed by source and by participant and was supplied without curation.

The immunoSEQ Assay, a bias-controlled multiplex PCR, was used to amplify TCRbeta CDR3 regions from genomic DNA. The paper's data handling went like this. The number of nucleated cells in each sample was estimated from the amplification of reference gene primers within the assay. To quantify the absolute abundance of each unique TCRbeta CDR3 rearrangement, sequence reads were collapsed and filtered. Productive Simpson clonality was computed per sample as the square root of Simpson's diversity index over productive rearrangements. This is the immuneACCESS table as TCRdb keeps it, with only in-frame sequences that have V and J called. A part of the clones is gone; compared with another copy, unresolved V genes explain less than half, and the rest is unexplained. The V and J calls and clone size were taken over from that table, and D and trimming were inferred from the DNA. This sample gives some 200,000 clones in total; 84% of them show up just once. Around 9.5% of the sample is taken by the ten largest.

The receptor comes from a man aged 50 to 59 with active or convalescent COVID-19. In this chain, TRBV19 is recombined with TRBJ1-2, with no confident D gene call. Material: peripheral blood. The nucleotides are TGTGCCAGTAGTTCGGGGTTCCTCTATGGCTACACCTTC. Its protein reads: CASSSGFLYGYTF.